The 32 T cell receptor beta chains below were found in one sample sequenced in a study of human T cells and chemical hapten exposure. TCRdb reprocessed the RACE reads via MiXCR and lists one record per CDR3 protein. The sample yields under 200,000 distinct CDR3 sequences, 25% to 30% seen once. Described time point: patch test 3, about 24 weeks after DPC sensitization. As to treatment: therapeutic diphenylcyclopropenone sensitization with weekly scalp DPC. The material was whole blood, obtained in connection with sensitization to the hapten diphenylcyclopropenone (DPC). The source is a woman younger than 30 with alopecia areata. Some clones in this sample may be carry-over from other donors' samples.

This sequence joins TRBV4-3 and TRBJ2-1; TRBD2 aligns across 14 bases. The CDR3 sequence is 18 residues long. V lost 2 bases and J lost 8; bases outside the gene matches: 11. The V gene's germline CDR1 is LGHNA and CDR2 YSLEER. The CDR3 is CASSQSRLAGGPRDEQFF. The CDR3 nucleotides are TGCGCCAGCAGCCAATCTAGACTAGCGGGAGGGCCTAGGGATGAGCAGTTCTTC.

V usage is TRBV20-1 and J usage is TRBJ1-3; D possibly corresponds to TRBD1 (5 bases). The germline V and J ends were trimmed by 0 bases and 2 bases, with 11 bases remaining between them. The germline V gene has CDR1 DFQATT and CDR2 SNEGSKA (reference sequence). The CDR3 has 15 amino acids. CDR3 residues: CSAREPTGAGNTIYF. The CDR3 DNA reads as TGCAGTGCTAGAGAGCCTACGGGGGCTGGAAACACCATATATTTT.

This clonotype was recorded a few times. The rearrangement joins TRBV27 to TRBJ1-2, with 8 bases identical to TRBD1. The V gene end was trimmed by 4 bases and the J gene end by 4 bases; junction bases not matched to a gene: 8. CDR1 MNHEY and CDR2 SMNVEV come from the germline V gene (reference sequence). The CDR3 length is 15 residues. CDR3 coding DNA: TGTGCCAGCAGTTCTGGGACAGGTCTTACCTATGGCTACACCTTC. Translation gives CASSSGTGLTYGYTF.

This clonotype was recorded a few times. The chain recombines TRBV15 with TRBJ1-2; weak D call: TRBD1 (6 bases). The V end was cut by 3 bases, the J end by 6 bases, with 20 bases between. The CDR3 runs to 16 residues. The germline V gene has CDR1 LNHNV and CDR2 YYDKDF (reference sequence). Here the CDR3 reads CATSSPAARGVDGYTF. CDR3 DNA: TGTGCCACCAGCAGCCCTGCCGCCAGGGGAGTCGATGGCTACACCTTC.

This clonotype showed up just a few times. This sequence joins TRBV10-2 and TRBJ2-7; D is possibly TRBD2 (6 bases). Between the trimmed V and J ends, which lost 6 bases and 4 bases, there was a span of 19 bases. The CDR3 is 15 amino acids. In germline, CDR1 is WSHSY, CDR2 SAAADI. This CDR3 reads CASSLRWGELYEQYF. CDR3 DNA sequence: TGCGCCAGCAGCCTGCGTTGGGGGGAGTTGTACGAGCAGTACTTC.

The genes are TRBV7-2 and TRBJ2-5; 7 bases align to TRBD1. V lost 7 bases to trimming and J lost 5 bases; unmatched junction nucleotides: 7. CDR3 length equals 13 residues. Germline V gene data show CDR1 as SGHTA and CDR2 as FQGNSA. The DNA for the CDR3 is TGTGCCAGCACGAACAGGGGTATGGAGACCCAGTACTTC. This sequence encodes CASTNRGMETQYF.

This clonotype was seen a handful of times. The chain's CDR3 is CASSPKGAEQFF. The CDR3 region has the DNA TGTGCCAGCAGCCCGAAAGGGGCTGAGCAGTTCTTC. J is TRBJ2-1 and V is TRBV9, with a weak D call TRBD1 (5 bases). Per germline, CDR1 SGDLS and CDR2 YYNGEE. The CDR3 is 12 amino acids. Trimming took off 4 bases at V and 9 bases at J, with 11 bases between the two ends. The variable domain in full, with the rest retrieved from reference TRBV9 and TRBJ2-1, is DSGVTQTPKHLITATGQRVTLRCSPRSGDLSVYWYQQSLDQGLQFLIQYYNGEERAKGNILERFSAQQFPDLHSELNLSSLELGDSALYFCASSPKGAEQFFGPGTRLTVL.

The chain employs TRBV3-1 and TRBJ2-7; 8 positions agree with TRBD2. The CDR3 runs 16 residues. V lost 0 bases and J lost 5; bases outside the gene matches: 9. CDR1 LGHDT and CDR2 YNNKEL come from the germline V gene (reference sequence). The CDR3 DNA reads TGTGCCAGCAGCCAAGATCCCGCTAGCGGGTTCAACGAGCAGTACTTC. Translation gives CASSQDPASGFNEQYF.

There are a few counts of this clonotype. J is TRBJ2-1 and V is TRBV5-1; D may correspond to TRBD1 or TRBD2 (5 bases each). The CDR3 consists of 14 residues. Trimming removed 4 bases from V and 8 bases from J, with 16 bases in between. Germline V gene data show CDR1 as SGHRS and CDR2 as YFSETQ. The CDR3 sequence: CASSKRGPGYEQFF. CDR3 DNA sequence: TGCGCCAGCAGCAAGAGGGGACCTGGATATGAGCAGTTCTTC.

This clonotype was counted only a few times. The chain recombines TRBV4-1 with TRBJ1-1; perhaps TRBD1 as D (5 bases). Between the trimmed V and J ends, which lost 10 bases and 0 bases, there was a span of 12 bases. CDR1 and CDR2 (germline): MGHRA, YSYEKL. The CDR3 is 13 residues long. CDR3 coding DNA: TGCGCCACGCGGCCAGGGTTGAACACTGAAGCTTTCTTT. Its protein product is CATRPGLNTEAFF.

This clonotype has a single count. The chain combines TRBV4-2 with TRBJ2-2; D might be TRBD2 (6 bases). Germline loops: CDR1 LGHNA, CDR2 YNFKEQ. This CDR3 has 17 residues. The V gene lost 0 bases and the J gene lost 6 bases, with 17 bases spanning the gap. Here the CDR3 reads CASSQDGASPGAGELFF. CDR3 coding DNA: TGTGCCAGCAGCCAAGATGGCGCTAGCCCGGGGGCCGGGGAGCTGTTTTTT.

This clonotype was counted only a few times. This chain links TRBV7-2 with TRBJ1-5; no clear D gene. The CDR3 contains 12 residues. Trimming pared 5 bases from V and 8 bases from J, leaving 10 bases between. CDR1 is SGHTA, CDR2 FQGNSA, per germline. CDR3 residues: CASSHMGKPQHF. The CDR3 DNA follows: TGTGCCAGCAGCCACATGGGAAAGCCCCAGCATTTT.

This sequence joins TRBV4-2 and TRBJ2-3, with 15 bases that match TRBD2. The CDR3 loop spans 18 amino acids. The junction had 6 bases not matched to a gene; V was cut back by 1 base and J by 4 bases. Germline V lookup: CDR1 LGHNA, CDR2 YNFKEQ. The CDR3 DNA is TGTGCCAGCAGCCAAGGGACTAGCGGGGGGGCAGGATCAGATACGCAGTATTTT. This gives the protein CASSQGTSGGAGSDTQYF.

This sequence joins TRBV21-1 and TRBJ2-7. TRBV21-1 is listed as a pseudogene. The CDR3 runs 15 residues. The CDR3 protein is CASSRRPESSYEQYF. As DNA, the CDR3 is TGTGCCAGCAGCAGGAGACCGGAGAGCTCCTACGAGCAGTACTTC.

This CDR3 is CSAPDQIAKNIQYF. CDR3 bases: TGCAGTGCTCCGGACCAAATTGCCAAAAACATTCAGTACTTC. The chain employs TRBV20-1 and TRBJ2-4, with no clear D. V lost 5 bases and J 1 base, leaving 12 bases between the germline ends. This CDR3 has 14 residues. Germline CDR1 reads DFQATT; CDR2 reads SNEGSKA (reference sequence).

The V gene is TRBV7-3, the J gene TRBJ2-1; 8 bases map to TRBD2. There are 18 residues in the CDR3. J was trimmed by 1 base and V by 5 bases; bases with no gene match: 13. Germline V gene sequence: CDR1 SGHTA, CDR2 FQGTGA. Here the CDR3 reads CASSPRRVSSGSYNEQFF. The CDR3 bases are TGTGCCAGCAGCCCCCGAAGGGTGTCTAGCGGGTCCTACAATGAGCAGTTCTTC.

This clonotype was seen a handful of times. This sequence joins TRBV5-6 and TRBJ2-3, with TRBD1 identical over 7 bases. V dropped 6 bases and J dropped 2; count of bases not matched to a gene: 18. The CDR3 has 18 residues. Germline-derived CDR1 and CDR2 are SGHDT and YYEEEE. The CDR3 bases are TGTGCCAGCACCAGCTTGGGGACAGCCGGACCCTCCACAGATACGCAGTATTTT. Its protein is CASTSLGTAGPSTDTQYF.

V and J are TRBV5-1 and TRBJ2-3; possibly TRBD2 for D (5 bases). The CDR3 covers 20 residues. The V end lost 0 bases, the J end lost 2 bases, and 25 bases lay between the germline ends. Germline loops: CDR1 SGHRS, CDR2 YFSETQ. Here the CDR3 reads CASSLARSALGREITDTQYF. In DNA form, the CDR3 reads TGCGCCAGCAGCTTGGCTCGGTCAGCCCTAGGACGGGAAATCACAGATACGCAGTATTTT.

This sequence joins TRBV25-1 and TRBJ2-7, with 12 bases identical to TRBD1. The germline V gene encodes CDR1 MGHDK and CDR2 SYGVNS. The V and J ends lost 6 bases and 9 bases, in that order; junction bases with no gene match: 15. CDR3 size: 16 residues. CDR3 residues: CASSEEGRDRGQGQYF. The DNA for the CDR3 is TGTGCCAGCAGCGAAGAGGGCCGGGACAGGGGGCAGGGGCAGTACTTC.

This clonotype showed up many times. The chain recombines TRBV27 with TRBJ2-5; D could derive from TRBD1 or TRBD2 (5 bases each). The CDR3 consists of 14 residues. Germline V lookup: CDR1 MNHEY, CDR2 SMNVEV (reference sequence). Trimming left V 4 bases short and J 0 bases short, with 9 bases between. CDR3 coding DNA: TGTGCCAGCAGTTCTTTGGGGGACCAAGAGACCCAGTACTTC. It codes for CASSSLGDQETQYF.

This clonotype showed up just a few times. V and J are TRBV9 and TRBJ2-1, with 10 bases matching TRBD2. The CDR3 is 16 amino acids. The germline CDR1 and CDR2 sequences are SGDLS and YYNGEE. The V segment lost 0 bases and the J segment 4 bases; nucleotides outside the gene matches: 4. CDR3 nucleotides: TGTGCCAGCAGCGTAGGAGGACTAGCGGAATACAATGAGCAGTTCTTC. Encoded protein: CASSVGGLAEYNEQFF.

The J gene is TRBJ2-1, the V gene TRBV7-9; 9 positions match TRBD1. CDR3 length: 11 residues. Germline trimming cut 8 bases from V and 9 bases from J; bases unmatched to any gene: 2. The germline V gene encodes CDR1 SEHNR and CDR2 FQNEAQ (reference sequence). The CDR3, as DNA: TGTGCCAGCGGGGGACAGGGTGAGCAGTTCTTC. Its translation is CASGGQGEQFF.

This clonotype has a handful of counts. The chain combines TRBV29-1 with TRBJ1-2, with 8 positions matching TRBD1. Germline V gene data show CDR1 as SQVTM and CDR2 as ANQGSEA. After removal of 7 bases from V and 4 bases from J, the junction contained 14 bases not matched to a gene. CDR3 length: 15 residues. DNA for the CDR3: TGCAGCGCCGCCGGGACAGGATCTCATTTCTATGGCTACACCTTC. Protein product: CSAAGTGSHFYGYTF.

The chain recombines TRBV25-1 with TRBJ1-2, with D unresolved. Germline V gene data show CDR1 as MGHDK and CDR2 as SYGVNS. The CDR3 consists of 12 residues. V lost 5 bases and J lost 8, with 12 bases in between. The CDR3 reads CASSLGTFGYTF. As DNA, the CDR3 is TGTGCCAGCAGTCTAGGAACGTTCGGCTACACCTTC.

As DNA, the CDR3 is TGCGCCAGCAGGGTAAGGATGAACACTGAAGCTTTCTTT. Protein sequence: CASRVRMNTEAFF. This chain uses TRBV5-1 with TRBJ1-1, with unresolved D. The CDR3 runs 13 residues. Germline V gene sequence: CDR1 SGHRS, CDR2 YFSETQ. Trimming removed 5 bases at V and 0 bases at J, with 8 bases between.

This clonotype was counted only a few times. The chain combines TRBV6-2 or TRBV6-3 with TRBJ1-5; possible D gene TRBD1, 5 bases. Germline V gives CDR1 MNHEY, CDR2 SVGEGT. The CDR3 spans 13 residues. Trimming removed 6 bases from V and 7 bases from J, with 13 bases in between. The CDR3 loop reads CASSQGRGQPQHF. The CDR3 DNA is TGTGCCAGCAGCCAGGGAAGAGGGCAGCCCCAGCATTTT.

This clonotype showed up just a few times. One end of the junction fails to match germline, which may point to a read error. This chain links TRBV25-1 with TRBJ2-1; 13 bases fit TRBD2. Germline assignment: CDR1 MGHDK and CDR2 SYGVNS. There are 14 residues in the CDR3. CDR3 protein: CASSTPTSGRASIF. The CDR3 DNA reads TGTGCCAGCAGTACACCAACTAGCGGGAGGGCCAGTATCTTC.

This clonotype showed up just a few times. The chain uses TRBV2 and TRBJ2-2, with D possibly TRBD2 on 6 matching bases. CDR3 size: 12 residues. Germline V gives CDR1 SNHLY, CDR2 FYNNEI. V was trimmed by 11 bases and J by 8 bases, leaving 15 bases between them. The CDR3 sequence: CASWGESGELFF. As DNA, the CDR3 is TGTGCCTCCTGGGGGGAATCTGGGGAGCTGTTTTTT.

This clonotype is a singleton in its sample. This chain connects TRBV10-3 to TRBJ2-7; TRBD1 aligns across 7 bases. This CDR3 is built from 15 residues. Germline-derived CDR1 and CDR2 are ENHRY and SYGVKD. Trimming cost V 0 bases and J 4 bases; bases outside gene matches: 6. The DNA of the CDR3 is TGTGCCATCAGTGAGTCTGAGGGGGCCAGATACGAGCAGTACTTC. Its translation is CAISESEGARYEQYF.

This chain uses TRBV14 with TRBJ2-3; D is unclear. This CDR3 is built from 14 residues. The ends were cut back, 3 bases at V and 4 bases at J, with 11 bases in the middle. Germline CDR1 and CDR2: SGHDN and FVKESK. The CDR3 sequence: CASSQFIRADTQYF. CDR3 nucleotide sequence: TGTGCCAGCAGCCAGTTCATACGGGCAGATACGCAGTATTTT.

This clonotype has a handful of counts. The chain recombines TRBV4-2 with TRBJ2-5; tentatively, D is TRBD2 (6 bases). The V end was cut by 0 bases, the J end by 3 bases, with 23 bases between. The CDR3 has 19 residues. Germline CDR1 reads LGHNA; CDR2 reads YNFKEQ. The CDR3 DNA sequence: TGTGCCAGCAGCCAAGAACAGTCTAGTGGGGGACTCGGAGAAGAGACCCAGTACTTC. Translated: CASSQEQSSGGLGEETQYF.

This clonotype was found many times. This chain uses TRBV27 with TRBJ1-1; possibly TRBD1 for D (6 bases). CDR1 and CDR2 from the germline V gene are MNHEY and SMNVEV (reference sequence). The CDR3 covers 14 residues. The germline V and J ends were trimmed by 4 bases and 8 bases, with 17 bases remaining between them. This CDR3 is CASSSPLRGQEAFF. DNA for the CDR3: TGTGCCAGCAGTTCTCCGCTAAGGGGACAAGAAGCTTTCTTT.